Shown below are 8 T cell receptor beta chains from a single sample sequenced in a study of OX40 agonist ivuxolimab in advanced cancers. TCRdb's table, derived via immunoSEQ multiplex PCR, lists solely in-frame clones and lacks some. The data show tens of thousands of clones, about 93% seen once. Specimen: CD4+ or CD8+ T cells sorted from blood, collected in a trial of the OX40 agonist ivuxolimab. The source of these receptors is an adult with an advanced solid tumor such as melanoma, head and neck, liver or kidney cancer.

This chain uses TRBV15 with TRBJ2-1; D is uncertain. Trimming left V 4 bases short and J 11 bases short, with 18 bases between. The germline CDR1 and CDR2 sequences are LNHNV and YYDKDF (reference sequence). The CDR3 is 14 amino acids. The CDR3 here is CATSTLLSGTQQFF. CDR3 bases: TGTGCCACCAGCACCTTGCTGTCGGGCACGCAGCAGTTCTTC.

This chain links TRBV19 with TRBJ2-5, with D perhaps TRBD2 (6 bases). V was pared by 3 bases and J by 1 base, with 12 bases between. Germline V CDR1 and CDR2: LNHDA, SQIVND (reference sequence). CDR3 length equals 15 residues. DNA for the CDR3: TGTGCCAGTAGTATTTACAGCGGGCCCCAAGAGACCCAGTACTTC. It codes for CASSIYSGPQETQYF.

The chain is built from TRBV5-1 and TRBJ2-3; D gene ambiguous. The length of the CDR3 is 13 residues. The V gene lost 4 bases and the J gene lost 2 bases, with 8 bases spanning the gap. Germline CDR1 is SGHRS and CDR2 is YFSETQ. The DNA of the CDR3 is TGCGCCAGCAGCGACGGAGTCACAGATACGCAGTATTTT. As protein: CASSDGVTDTQYF.

The chain joins TRBV5-8 to TRBJ2-7; tentative D call: TRBD1 (6 bases). Deletions cut 6 bases from V and 3 bases from J, with 19 bases between. Germline V lookup: CDR1 SGHTS, CDR2 YDEGEE. The CDR3 has 15 amino acids. This CDR3 is CASIGFGQGNYEQYF. The CDR3 nucleotides read TGTGCCAGCATCGGATTCGGGCAGGGGAACTACGAGCAGTACTTC.

The V gene is TRBV28, the J gene TRBJ2-4; the D call may be TRBD1 or TRBD2 (5 bases each). The CDR3 is made up of 16 amino acids. V dropped 3 bases and J dropped 4 bases, with 16 bases sitting between them. Germline CDR1 is MDHEN and CDR2 is SYDVKM. This CDR3 reads CASSFFPGTQKNIQYF. CDR3 in DNA: TGTGCCAGCAGTTTCTTTCCCGGGACCCAGAAAAACATTCAGTACTTC.

This clone has only one observation. The chain carries TRBV5-4 and TRBJ2-2; 7 bases map to TRBD1. The CDR3 is made up of 12 amino acids. Per germline, CDR1 SGHNT and CDR2 YYREEE (reference sequence). The junction had 0 bases not matched to a gene; V was cut back by 4 bases and J by 6 bases. CDR3 nucleotide sequence: TGTGCCAGCAGCACAGGGGCCGGGGAGCTGTTTTTT. As protein: CASSTGAGELFF. The variable domain in full, with the rest retrieved from reference TRBV5-4 and TRBJ2-2, is ETGVTQSPTHLIKTRGQQVTLRCSSQSGHNTVSWYQQALGQGPQFIFQYYREEENGRGNFPPRFSGLQFPNYSSELNVNALELDDSALYLCASSTGAGELFFGEGSRLTVL.

This clone showed up just once. The V gene is TRBV4-3, the J gene TRBJ1-2; the D is unclear. The CDR3 has 14 residues. Looked up from germline, CDR1 is LGHNA and CDR2 is YSLEER. V was trimmed by 0 bases and J by 8 bases, leaving 13 bases between them. The CDR3 nucleotides read TGCGCCAGCAGCCAAGAGGGAACCCGGAGGGGCTACACCTTC. This translates into CASSQEGTRRGYTF.

This sequence joins TRBV7-3 and TRBJ2-7, with TRBD1 matching 7 bases. CDR3 length: 14 amino acids. With V trimmed by 4 bases and J by 5 bases, 8 bases remained unmatched. The germline CDR1 and CDR2 sequences are SGHTA and FQGTGA. The CDR3 spells CASSSDRASNEQYF. CDR3 DNA: TGTGCCAGCAGCTCAGACAGGGCCAGCAACGAGCAGTACTTC.